This T cell receptor (beta chain) was recovered during a study of T cells in localized non-small cell lung cancer. This clone was counted a few times. The antigen is undetermined. Broader study findings: In adjacent lung, a median about 50 of the top 100 tumor clones were found. Sequencing covered just one tumor region, so heterogeneity cannot be ruled out. Clonality of T cells reached its maximum in uninvolved adjacent lung, surpassing tumor. Patients showing higher blood T cell density tended to see longer overall survival.

Profiling relied on immunoSEQ multiplex PCR, and the TCRdb table lists in-frame clones only, not all of them. This sample has roughly 35,000 clones, with roughly 90% found just once. Germline V gene data show CDR1 as SGHTS and CDR2 as YDEGEE. The CDR3 extends over 13 amino acids. The V and J ends lost 6 bases and 3 bases respectively, with 10 bases between them. This sample comprised peripheral blood, obtained before any cancer treatment. This sequence originates from a female donor over 55 with stage I lung adenocarcinoma. This chain connects TRBV5-8 to TRBJ1-3; no definite D call. The CDR3 region has the DNA TGTGCCAGCACCCTCATGGGTGGAAACACCATATATTTT. Its translation is CASTLMGGNTIYF. The entire variable domain, with the rest obtained from reference TRBV5-8 and TRBJ1-3, is as follows: EAGVTQSPTHLIKTRGQQATLRCSPISGHTSVYWYQQALGLGLQFLLWYDEGEERNRGNFPPRFSGRQFPNYSSELNVNALELEDSALYLCASTLMGGNTIYFGEGSWLTVV.